This TCR beta chain was obtained from a study of regulatory T cells in long-lasting Graves disease. Time point indicated: newly diagnosed GD, antithyroid drugs for less than 3 months. Isolated PBMC RNA provided the starting material for the TCR library. Trimming took 3 bases from V and 1 from J; bases not matched to a gene: 10. There are 16 residues in the CDR3. In germline, CDR1 is SQVTM, CDR2 ANQGSEA. Libraries of TCR beta came from iRepertoire HTBI primers plus Arm-PCR of CDR3 regions. TCRdb redid the calling of the multiplex PCR reads with MiXCR, one entry per CDR3 protein. Of 450,000 to 600,000 distinct CDR3 sequences in the sample, roughly 12% were seen once. This clonotype was seen only a few times. The same data also went into a second study, on T cells in Graves' hyperthyroidism and ophthalmopathy.

Sequencing was performed on peripheral blood mononuclear cells (PBMCs), taken at new diagnosis, from a patient treated with antithyroid drugs. The origin of this receptor is a man aged 30 to 39 with Graves disease. The rearrangement joins TRBV29-1 to TRBJ2-7; 9 nucleotides align to TRBD1. CDR3 loop: CSVDGFHGQGSYEQYF. The CDR3, as DNA: TGCAGCGTTGATGGATTTCACGGACAGGGGTCCTACGAGCAGTACTTC.